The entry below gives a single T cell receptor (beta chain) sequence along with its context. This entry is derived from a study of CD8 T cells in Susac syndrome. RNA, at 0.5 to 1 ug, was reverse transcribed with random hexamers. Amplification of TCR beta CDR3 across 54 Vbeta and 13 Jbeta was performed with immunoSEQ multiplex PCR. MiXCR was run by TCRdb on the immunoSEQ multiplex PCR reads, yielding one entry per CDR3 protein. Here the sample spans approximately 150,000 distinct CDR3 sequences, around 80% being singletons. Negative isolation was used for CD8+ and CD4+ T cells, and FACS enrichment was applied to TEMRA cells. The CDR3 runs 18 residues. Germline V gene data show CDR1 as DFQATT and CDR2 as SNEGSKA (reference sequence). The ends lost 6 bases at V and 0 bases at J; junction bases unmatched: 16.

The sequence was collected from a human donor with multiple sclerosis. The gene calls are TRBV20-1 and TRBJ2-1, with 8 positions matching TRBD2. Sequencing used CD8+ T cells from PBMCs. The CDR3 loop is CSANEAASGHLSYNEQFF. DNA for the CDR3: TGCAGTGCCAACGAGGCGGCTAGCGGGCACCTCTCCTACAATGAGCAGTTCTTC.